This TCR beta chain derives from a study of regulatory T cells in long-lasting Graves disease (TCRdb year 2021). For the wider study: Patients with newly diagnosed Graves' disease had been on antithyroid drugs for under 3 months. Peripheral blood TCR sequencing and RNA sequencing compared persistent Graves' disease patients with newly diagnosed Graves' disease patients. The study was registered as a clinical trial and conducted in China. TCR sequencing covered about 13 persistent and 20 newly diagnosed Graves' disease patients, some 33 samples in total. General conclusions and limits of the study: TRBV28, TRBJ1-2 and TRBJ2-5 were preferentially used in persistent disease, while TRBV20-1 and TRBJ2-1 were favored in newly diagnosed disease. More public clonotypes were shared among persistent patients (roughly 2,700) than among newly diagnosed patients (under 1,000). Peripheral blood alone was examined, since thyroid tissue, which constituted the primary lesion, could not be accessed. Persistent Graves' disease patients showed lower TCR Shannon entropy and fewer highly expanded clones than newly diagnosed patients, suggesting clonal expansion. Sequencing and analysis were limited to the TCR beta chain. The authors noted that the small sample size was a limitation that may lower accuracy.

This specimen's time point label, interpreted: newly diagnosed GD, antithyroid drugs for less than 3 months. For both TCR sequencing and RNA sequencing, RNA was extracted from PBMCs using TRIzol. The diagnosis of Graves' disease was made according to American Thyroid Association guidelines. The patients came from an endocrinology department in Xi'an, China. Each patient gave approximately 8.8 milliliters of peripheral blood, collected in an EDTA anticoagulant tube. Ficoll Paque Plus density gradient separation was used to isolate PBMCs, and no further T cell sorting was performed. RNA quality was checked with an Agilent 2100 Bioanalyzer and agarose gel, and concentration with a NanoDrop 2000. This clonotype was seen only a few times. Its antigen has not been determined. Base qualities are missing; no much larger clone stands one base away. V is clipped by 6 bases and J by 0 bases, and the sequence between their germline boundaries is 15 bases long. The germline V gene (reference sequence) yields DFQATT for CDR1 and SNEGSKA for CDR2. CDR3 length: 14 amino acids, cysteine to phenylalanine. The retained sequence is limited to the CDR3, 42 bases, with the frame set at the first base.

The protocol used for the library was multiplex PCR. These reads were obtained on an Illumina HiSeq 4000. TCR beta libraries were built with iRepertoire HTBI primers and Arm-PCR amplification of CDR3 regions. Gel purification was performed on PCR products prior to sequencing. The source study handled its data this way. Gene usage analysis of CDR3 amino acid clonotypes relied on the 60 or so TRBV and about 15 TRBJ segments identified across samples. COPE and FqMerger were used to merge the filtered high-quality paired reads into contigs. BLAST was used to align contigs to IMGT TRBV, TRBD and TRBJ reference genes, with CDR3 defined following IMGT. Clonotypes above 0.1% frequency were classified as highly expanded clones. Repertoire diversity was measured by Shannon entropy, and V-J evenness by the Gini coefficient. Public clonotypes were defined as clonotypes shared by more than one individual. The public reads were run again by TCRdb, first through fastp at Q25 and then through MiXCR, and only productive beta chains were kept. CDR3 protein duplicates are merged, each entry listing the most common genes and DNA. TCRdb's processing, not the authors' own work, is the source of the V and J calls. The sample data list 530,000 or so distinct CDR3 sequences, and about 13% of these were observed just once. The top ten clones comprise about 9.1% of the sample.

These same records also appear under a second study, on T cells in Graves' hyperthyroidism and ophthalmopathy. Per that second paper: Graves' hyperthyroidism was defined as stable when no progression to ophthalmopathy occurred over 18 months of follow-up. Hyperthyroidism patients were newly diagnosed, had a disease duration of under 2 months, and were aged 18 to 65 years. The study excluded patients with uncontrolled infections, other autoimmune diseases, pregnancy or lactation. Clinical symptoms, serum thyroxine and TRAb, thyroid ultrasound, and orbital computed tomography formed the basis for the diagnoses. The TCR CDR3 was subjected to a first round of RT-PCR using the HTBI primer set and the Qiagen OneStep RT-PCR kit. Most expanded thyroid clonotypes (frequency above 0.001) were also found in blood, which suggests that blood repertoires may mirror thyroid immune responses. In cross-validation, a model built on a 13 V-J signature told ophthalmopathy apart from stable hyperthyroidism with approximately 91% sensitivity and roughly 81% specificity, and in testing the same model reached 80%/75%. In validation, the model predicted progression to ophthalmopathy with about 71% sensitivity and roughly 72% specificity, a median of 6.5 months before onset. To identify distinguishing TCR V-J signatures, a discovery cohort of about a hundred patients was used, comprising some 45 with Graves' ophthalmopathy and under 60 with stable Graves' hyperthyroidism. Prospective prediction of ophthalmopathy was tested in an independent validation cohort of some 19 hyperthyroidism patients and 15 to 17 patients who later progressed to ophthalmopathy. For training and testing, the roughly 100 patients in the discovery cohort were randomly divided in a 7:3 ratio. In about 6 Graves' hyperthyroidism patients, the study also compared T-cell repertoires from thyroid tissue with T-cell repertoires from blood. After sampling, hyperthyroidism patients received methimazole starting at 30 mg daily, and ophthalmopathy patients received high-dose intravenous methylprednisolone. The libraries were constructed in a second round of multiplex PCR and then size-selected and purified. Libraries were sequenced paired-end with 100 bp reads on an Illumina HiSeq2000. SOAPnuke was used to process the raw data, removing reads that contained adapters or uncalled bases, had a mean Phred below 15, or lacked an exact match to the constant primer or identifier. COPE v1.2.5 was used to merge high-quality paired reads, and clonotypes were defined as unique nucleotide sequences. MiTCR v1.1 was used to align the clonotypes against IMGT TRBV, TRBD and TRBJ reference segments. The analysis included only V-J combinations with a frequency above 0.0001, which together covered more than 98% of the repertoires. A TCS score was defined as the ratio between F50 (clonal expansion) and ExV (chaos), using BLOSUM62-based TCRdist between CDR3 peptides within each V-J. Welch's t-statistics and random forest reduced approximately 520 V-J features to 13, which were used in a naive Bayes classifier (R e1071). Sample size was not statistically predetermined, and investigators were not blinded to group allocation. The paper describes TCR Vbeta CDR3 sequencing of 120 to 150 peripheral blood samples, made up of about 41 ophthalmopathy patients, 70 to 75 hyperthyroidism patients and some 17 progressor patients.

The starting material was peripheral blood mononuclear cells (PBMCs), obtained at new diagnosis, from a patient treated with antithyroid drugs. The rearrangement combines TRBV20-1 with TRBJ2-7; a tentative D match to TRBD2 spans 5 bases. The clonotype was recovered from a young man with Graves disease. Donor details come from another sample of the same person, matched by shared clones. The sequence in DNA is TGCAGTGCAACCGAGGACTTCGTCTCCTACGAGCAGTACTTC. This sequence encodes CSATEDFVSYEQYF.